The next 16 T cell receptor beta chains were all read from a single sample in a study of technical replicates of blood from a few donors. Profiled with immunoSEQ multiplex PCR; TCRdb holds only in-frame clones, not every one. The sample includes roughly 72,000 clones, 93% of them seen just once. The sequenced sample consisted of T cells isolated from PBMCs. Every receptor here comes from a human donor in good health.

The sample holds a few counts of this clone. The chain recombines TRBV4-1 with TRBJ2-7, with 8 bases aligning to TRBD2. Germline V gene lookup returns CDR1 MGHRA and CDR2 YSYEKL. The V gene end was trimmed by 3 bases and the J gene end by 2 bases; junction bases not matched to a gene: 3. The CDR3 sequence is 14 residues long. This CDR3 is CASSQPGLAYEQYF. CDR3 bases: TGCGCCAGCAGCCAGCCGGGACTAGCCTACGAGCAGTACTTC.

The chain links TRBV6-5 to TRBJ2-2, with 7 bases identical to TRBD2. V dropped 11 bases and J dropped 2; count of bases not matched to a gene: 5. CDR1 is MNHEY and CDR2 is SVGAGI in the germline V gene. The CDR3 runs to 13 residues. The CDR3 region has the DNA TGTGCCGTGGGACTACCAAACACCGGGGAGCTGTTTTTT. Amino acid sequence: CAVGLPNTGELFF.

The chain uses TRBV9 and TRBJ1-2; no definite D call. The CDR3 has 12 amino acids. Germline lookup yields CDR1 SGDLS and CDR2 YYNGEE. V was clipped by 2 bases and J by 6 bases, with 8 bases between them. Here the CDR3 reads CASSVTGNGYTF. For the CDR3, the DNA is TGTGCCAGCAGCGTTACGGGGAATGGCTACACCTTC.

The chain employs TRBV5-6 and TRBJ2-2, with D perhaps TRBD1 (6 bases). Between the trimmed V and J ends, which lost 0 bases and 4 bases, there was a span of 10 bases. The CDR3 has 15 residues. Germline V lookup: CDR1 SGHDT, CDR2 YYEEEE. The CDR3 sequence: CASSLEGVATGELFF. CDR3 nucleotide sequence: TGTGCCAGCAGCTTGGAGGGGGTAGCCACCGGGGAGCTGTTTTTT. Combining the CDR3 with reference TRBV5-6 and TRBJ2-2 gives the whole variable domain DAGVTQSPTHLIKTRGQQVTLRCSPKSGHDTVSWYQQALGQGPQFIFQYYEEEERQRGNFPDRFSGHQFPNYSSELNVNALLLGDSALYLCASSLEGVATGELFFGEGSRLTVL.

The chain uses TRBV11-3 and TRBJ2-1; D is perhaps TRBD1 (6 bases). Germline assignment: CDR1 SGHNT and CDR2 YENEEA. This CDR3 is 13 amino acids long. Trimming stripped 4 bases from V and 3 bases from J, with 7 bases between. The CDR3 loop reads CASSSDSYNEQFF. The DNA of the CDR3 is TGTGCCAGCAGCTCGGACAGCTACAATGAGCAGTTCTTC.

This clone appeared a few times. The CDR3 reads CASGTSISGELFF. CDR3 nucleotides: TGTGCCTCCGGGACTAGCATATCCGGGGAGCTGTTTTTT. The chain is built from TRBV30 and TRBJ2-2; TRBD2 matches at 9 bases. The CDR3 length is 13 residues. Germline V gene lookup returns CDR1 GTSNPN and CDR2 SVGIG (reference sequence). J lost 6 bases, V lost 7 bases, and 6 bases had no gene match.

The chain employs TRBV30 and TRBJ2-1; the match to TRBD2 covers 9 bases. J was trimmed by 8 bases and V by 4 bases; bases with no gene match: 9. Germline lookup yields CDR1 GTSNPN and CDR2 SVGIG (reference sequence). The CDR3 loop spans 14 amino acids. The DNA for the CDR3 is TGTGCCTGGAAGGGACTAGCAGAGGGGTATGAGCAGTTCTTC. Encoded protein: CAWKGLAEGYEQFF.

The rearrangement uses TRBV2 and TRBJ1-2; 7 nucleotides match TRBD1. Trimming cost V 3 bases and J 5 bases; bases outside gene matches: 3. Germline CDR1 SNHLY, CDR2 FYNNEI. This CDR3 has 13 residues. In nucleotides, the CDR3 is TGTGCCAGCAGTGACCAGGGGGAATATGGCTACACCTTC. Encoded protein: CASSDQGEYGYTF.

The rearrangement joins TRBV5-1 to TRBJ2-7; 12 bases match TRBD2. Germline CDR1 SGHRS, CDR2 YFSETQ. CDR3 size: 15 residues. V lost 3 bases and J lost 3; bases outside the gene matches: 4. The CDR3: CASSWTSGTIYEQYF. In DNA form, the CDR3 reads TGCGCCAGCAGCTGGACTAGCGGGACGATCTACGAGCAGTACTTC.

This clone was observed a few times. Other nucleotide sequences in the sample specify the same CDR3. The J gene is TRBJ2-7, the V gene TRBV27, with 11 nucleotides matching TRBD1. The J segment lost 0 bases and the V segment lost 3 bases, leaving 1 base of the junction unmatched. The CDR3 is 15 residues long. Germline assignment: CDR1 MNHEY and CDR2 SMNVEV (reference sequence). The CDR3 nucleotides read TGTGCCAGCAGTTTCGGGACAGGGGGCTCCTACGAGCAGTACTTC. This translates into CASSFGTGGSYEQYF.

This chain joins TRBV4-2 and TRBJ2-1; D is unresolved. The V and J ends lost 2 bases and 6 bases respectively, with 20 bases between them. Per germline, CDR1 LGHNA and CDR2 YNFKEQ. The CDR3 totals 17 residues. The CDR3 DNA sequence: TGTGCCAGCAGCCAACGAGGTACGGCGACCGGTGTCAATGAGCAGTTCTTC. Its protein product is CASSQRGTATGVNEQFF.

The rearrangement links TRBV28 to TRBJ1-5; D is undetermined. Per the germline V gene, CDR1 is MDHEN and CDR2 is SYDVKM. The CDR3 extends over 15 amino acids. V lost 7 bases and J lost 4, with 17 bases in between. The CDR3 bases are TGTGCCAGCAAGAGGCGAGACGGGTCGAATCAGCCCCAGCATTTT. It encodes CASKRRDGSNQPQHF.

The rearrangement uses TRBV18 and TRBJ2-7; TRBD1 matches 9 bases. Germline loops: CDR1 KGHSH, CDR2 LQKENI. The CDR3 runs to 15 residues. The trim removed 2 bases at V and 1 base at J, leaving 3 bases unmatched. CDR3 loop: CASSPGGTGSYEQYF. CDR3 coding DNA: TGTGCCAGCTCACCAGGGGGGACAGGGTCCTACGAGCAGTACTTC.

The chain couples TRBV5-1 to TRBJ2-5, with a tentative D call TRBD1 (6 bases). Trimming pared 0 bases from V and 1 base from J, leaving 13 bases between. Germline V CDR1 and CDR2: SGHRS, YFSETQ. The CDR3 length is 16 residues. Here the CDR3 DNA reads TGCGCCAGCAGCTTGGAGGGGGTCTTCTTCCAAGAGACCCAGTACTTC. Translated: CASSLEGVFFQETQYF. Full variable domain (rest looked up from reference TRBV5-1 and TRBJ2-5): KAGVTQTPRYLIKTRGQQVTLSCSPISGHRSVSWYQQTPGQGLQFLFEYFSETQRNKGNFPGRFSGRQFSNSRSEMNVSTLELGDSALYLCASSLEGVFFQETQYFGPGTRLLVL.

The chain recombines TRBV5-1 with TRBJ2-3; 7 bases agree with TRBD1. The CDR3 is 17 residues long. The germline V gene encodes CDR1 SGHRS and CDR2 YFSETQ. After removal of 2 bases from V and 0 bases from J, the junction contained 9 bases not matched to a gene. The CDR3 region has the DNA TGCGCCAGCAGCTTTCCGGGACAGATTACTAGCACAGATACGCAGTATTTT. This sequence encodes CASSFPGQITSTDTQYF.

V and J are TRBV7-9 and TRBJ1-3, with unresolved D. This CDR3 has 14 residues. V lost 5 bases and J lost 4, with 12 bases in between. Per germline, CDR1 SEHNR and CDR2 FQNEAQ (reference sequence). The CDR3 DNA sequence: TGTGCCAGCAGCCCTGGCGGGTGGGGAAACACCATATATTTT. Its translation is CASSPGGWGNTIYF.